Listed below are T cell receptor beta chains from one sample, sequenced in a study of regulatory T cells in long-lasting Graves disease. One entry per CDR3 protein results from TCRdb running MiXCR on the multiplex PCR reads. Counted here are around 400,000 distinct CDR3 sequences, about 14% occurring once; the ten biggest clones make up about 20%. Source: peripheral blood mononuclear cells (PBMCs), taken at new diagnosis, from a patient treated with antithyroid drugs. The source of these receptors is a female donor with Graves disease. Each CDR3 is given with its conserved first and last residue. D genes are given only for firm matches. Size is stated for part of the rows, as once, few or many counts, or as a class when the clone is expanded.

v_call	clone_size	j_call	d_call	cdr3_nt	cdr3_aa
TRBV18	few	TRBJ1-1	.	TGTGCCAGCTCGATGGAGGAGGGCACTGAAGCTTTCTTT	CASSMEEGTEAFF
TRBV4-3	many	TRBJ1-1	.	TGCGCCAGCAGCCAGGACACCAGGGGAAGCACTGAAGCTTTCTTT	CASSQDTRGSTEAFF
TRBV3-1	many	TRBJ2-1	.	TGTGCCAGCAGCCCCCGCGAGACCTACAATGAGCAGTTCTTC	CASSPRETYNEQFF
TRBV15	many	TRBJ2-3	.	TGTGCCACCAGCAGAGAAGGGACCGCTAGCACAGATACGCAGTATTTT	CATSREGTASTDTQYF
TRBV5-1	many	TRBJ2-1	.	TGCGCCAGCAGCTTGGGCCAAGAAGGGGATGAGCAGTTCTTC	CASSLGQEGDEQFF
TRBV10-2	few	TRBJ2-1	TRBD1	TGCGCCAGCTGGTCAGGGGGCGATCACAATGAGCAGTTCTTC	CASWSGGDHNEQFF
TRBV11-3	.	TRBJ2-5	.	TGTGCCAGCAGCCTGGACGGACTCCAAGAGACCCAGTACTTC	CASSLDGLQETQYF
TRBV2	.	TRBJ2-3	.	TGTGCCAGCAGTGAAATCGGGGGAGGCACAGATACGCAGTATTTT	CASSEIGGGTDTQYF
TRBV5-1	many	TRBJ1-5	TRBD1	TGCGCCAGCAGCTTCGGGACAGGGGACAATCAGCCCCAGCATTTT	CASSFGTGDNQPQHF
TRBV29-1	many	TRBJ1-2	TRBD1	TGCAGCGTTGCGACAGGGTCCGGTGGCTACACCTTC	CSVATGSGGYTF
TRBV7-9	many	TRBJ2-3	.	TGTGCCAGCAGCTTAGATTACCACACAGATACGCAGTATTTT	CASSLDYHTDTQYF
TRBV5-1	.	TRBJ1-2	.	TGCGCCAGCAAGGAGGGGCGATTAGGCTACACCTTC	CASKEGRLGYTF